A single sample is the source of the 8 T cell receptor beta chains below, sequenced in a study of CD8+ T cells in alopecia areata. Reverse transcription of extracted RNA yielded cDNA, which provided the sequencing template. Data came from immunoSEQ multiplex PCR; TCRdb stores just in-frame clones and leaves some out. Here the sample spans approximately 180,000 clones, around three fifths being singletons. Sample treatment: oral pan-JAK inhibitor, 5-10 mg twice daily. Sample: CD4+ T cells sorted from blood, taken around week 50, from a patient treated with tofacitinib. The receptors derive from a human donor with alopecia areata.

CDR3 nucleotide sequence: TGCAGCGTTCTCTCCGGCACAGATACGCAGTATTTT. It codes for CSVLSGTDTQYF. This chain uses TRBV29-1 with TRBJ2-3; no reliable D call. V lost 5 bases, J lost 1 base, and 7 bases lay in between. Germline CDR1 and CDR2: SQVTM and ANQGSEA. The CDR3 is 12 residues long.

This chain links TRBV30 with TRBJ1-1; D gene uncertain. With 8 bases removed from V and 0 bases from J, the gap between germline ends came to 13 bases. Germline V lookup: CDR1 GTSNPN, CDR2 SVGIG (reference sequence). The CDR3 is 13 amino acids. The CDR3 bases are TGTGCCCATCAGACGGGGTTGAACACTGAAGCTTTCTTT. It yields the protein CAHQTGLNTEAFF. Looking up the rest from reference TRBV30 and TRBJ1-1 gives the full variable domain: SQTIHQWPATLVQPVGSPLSLECTVEGTSNPNLYWYRQAAGRGLQLLFYSVGIGQISSEVPQNLSASRPQDRQFILSSKKLLLSDSGFYLCAHQTGLNTEAFFGQGTRLTVV.

The chain employs TRBV7-2 and TRBJ1-1, with 7 bases that match TRBD1. The CDR3 is made up of 11 amino acids. The trim removed 9 bases at V and 7 bases at J, leaving 5 bases unmatched. Germline V lookup: CDR1 SGHTA, CDR2 FQGNSA. As DNA, the CDR3 is TGTGCCAGTAAACAGGGGTATGAAGCTTTCTTT. Its translation is CASKQGYEAFF.

This clone was seen only a few times. CDR3 in DNA: TGTGCCTGGTCTCGGGGGGACCTCTACGAGCAGTACTTC. Residues: CAWSRGDLYEQYF. The chain couples TRBV30 to TRBJ2-7; 7 positions agree with TRBD2. V lost 5 bases and J lost 3; bases outside the gene matches: 7. The CDR3 sequence is 13 residues long. CDR1 and CDR2 (germline): GTSNPN, SVGIG (reference sequence).

This clone came up a few times. CDR3: CSVEWESTDTQYF. The CDR3 nucleotides read TGCAGCGTTGAATGGGAGAGCACAGATACGCAGTATTTT. The J gene is TRBJ2-3, the V gene TRBV29-1; D possibly corresponds to TRBD2 (5 bases). The germline gives CDR1 SQVTM, CDR2 ANQGSEA. Trimming took off 2 bases at V and 0 bases at J, with 6 bases between the two ends. This CDR3 has 13 amino acids.

The rearrangement uses TRBV5-1 and TRBJ2-5; D not certain. CDR1 is SGHRS and CDR2 is YFSETQ in the germline V gene. CDR3 length: 13 amino acids. V was trimmed by 3 bases and J by 4 bases, leaving 10 bases between them. The CDR3: CASSSDVGETQYF. CDR3 in DNA: TGCGCCAGCAGCTCGGACGTAGGAGAGACCCAGTACTTC. The whole variable domain, remainder taken from reference TRBV5-1 and TRBJ2-5, is KAGVTQTPRYLIKTRGQQVTLSCSPISGHRSVSWYQQTPGQGLQFLFEYFSETQRNKGNFPGRFSGRQFSNSRSEMNVSTLELGDSALYLCASSSDVGETQYFGPGTRLLVL.

This clone was seen just once. The chain couples TRBV6-1 to TRBJ2-7, with 7 positions matching TRBD1. Trimming took 2 bases from V and 1 from J; bases not matched to a gene: 5. The CDR3 has 15 residues. Germline V gene sequence: CDR1 MNHNS, CDR2 SASEGT. The CDR3 reads CASSERRTGSYEQYF. CDR3 sequence (DNA): TGTGCCAGCAGTGAAAGACGGACAGGTTCCTACGAGCAGTACTTC.

This clone occurred once. The rearrangement joins TRBV30 to TRBJ2-1; D possibly corresponds to TRBD2 (7 bases). Trimming stripped 2 bases from V and 9 bases from J, with 23 bases between. This CDR3 region has 16 residues. The germline V gene encodes CDR1 GTSNPN and CDR2 SVGIG (reference sequence). CDR3 sequence (DNA): TGTGCCTGGAGTACGCGATCGTCGGGGGGCCGGCTTGAGCAGTTCTTC. Protein sequence: CAWSTRSSGGRLEQFF.